A single sample is the source of the 9 T cell receptor beta chains below, sequenced in a study of cytomegalovirus exposure and HLA in healthy donors. Produced via immunoSEQ multiplex PCR; TCRdb's table is partial and in-frame only. The sample carries 150,000 to 170,000 clones, less than 90% recorded once. Source material: PBMCs. The source is a man aged 18 to 30 in good health and CMV-seropositive.

This clone has just one count. The CDR3 nucleotides are TGTGCCAGCAGCCGTACAGGGGGGCCCAATGAAAAACTGTTTTTT. Its protein is CASSRTGGPNEKLFF. The gene calls are TRBV7-2 and TRBJ1-4; 8 positions agree with TRBD1. CDR3 length: 15 amino acids. After removal of 5 bases from V and 5 bases from J, the junction contained 7 bases not matched to a gene. Germline V lookup: CDR1 SGHTA, CDR2 FQGNSA.

The chain couples TRBV6-5 to TRBJ1-2; the match to TRBD1 covers 8 bases. The trim removed 0 bases at V and 4 bases at J, leaving 1 base unmatched. The CDR3 extends over 14 amino acids. CDR1 is MNHEY, CDR2 SVGAGI, per germline. CDR3 DNA sequence: TGTGCCAGCAGTTACTCGACAGGGGCCTATGGCTACACCTTC. Its translation: CASSYSTGAYGYTF.

The chain is built from TRBV5-1 and TRBJ1-2; D may be TRBD1 (6 bases). The CDR3 is made up of 13 amino acids. Germline lookup yields CDR1 SGHRS and CDR2 YFSETQ. V gave up 5 bases and J gave up 2 bases, with 10 bases separating them. CDR3 DNA: TGCGCCAGCAGTAACCAGGGGAACTATGGCTACACCTTC. The encoded protein is CASSNQGNYGYTF.

V usage is TRBV19 and J usage is TRBJ2-7; 11 nucleotides align to TRBD1. The CDR3 totals 16 residues. CDR1 and CDR2 (germline): LNHDA, SQIVND (reference sequence). V shed 5 bases, J shed 3 bases, and the junction held 9 bases outside the gene matches. CDR3 DNA sequence: TGTGCCAGTAGTGCTGGAGGACAGGGGGCGAACTACGAGCAGTACTTC. This codes for CASSAGGQGANYEQYF.

V is TRBV27 and J is TRBJ2-7, with 7 bases matching TRBD1. Germline V gene sequence: CDR1 MNHEY, CDR2 SMNVEV (reference sequence). After removal of 0 bases from V and 6 bases from J, the junction contained 2 bases not matched to a gene. The CDR3 is 13 residues long. The CDR3 DNA sequence: TGTGCCAGCAGTTTATCAGAGGGGGCCGAGCAGTACTTC. This sequence encodes CASSLSEGAEQYF.

The rearrangement joins TRBV9 to TRBJ2-5; the match to TRBD1 covers 8 bases. CDR3 size: 15 residues. The ends lost 6 bases at V and 5 bases at J; junction bases unmatched: 12. The germline gives CDR1 SGDLS, CDR2 YYNGEE. This CDR3 is CASTSSGQGAETQYF. The CDR3 DNA is TGTGCCAGCACCTCAAGTGGGCAGGGGGCCGAGACCCAGTACTTC.

CDR3 nucleotides: TGTGCCAGCTCACCCCCTGGACTAGCGGGGAACGCCGTGCAGTATTTT. It codes for CASSPPGLAGNAVQYF. The rearrangement joins TRBV18 to TRBJ2-3; TRBD2 aligns across 12 bases. The CDR3 has 16 amino acids. Trimming took 3 bases from V and 11 from J; bases not matched to a gene: 12. The germline V gene has CDR1 KGHSH and CDR2 LQKENI.

V usage is TRBV4-3 and J usage is TRBJ1-1; 7 nucleotides agree with TRBD1. The V segment lost 1 base and the J segment 4 bases; nucleotides outside the gene matches: 6. Germline V gives CDR1 LGHNA, CDR2 YSLEER. This CDR3 has 15 amino acids. The CDR3 nucleotides read TGCGCCAGCAGCCAAGCGAGGGGGCTTAGCACTGAAGCTTTCTTT. This codes for CASSQARGLSTEAFF.

This clone was seen more than once but under ten times. The J gene is TRBJ1-1, the V gene TRBV23-1; D is unclear. TRBV23-1 is noted as an ORF with a role that remains uncertain. Trimming took 4 bases from V and 2 from J, leaving 11 bases between them. This CDR3 has 14 amino acids. CDR3 sequence: CASSLIGGNTEAFF. The CDR3, as DNA: TGCGCCAGCAGTCTGATCGGTGGTAACACTGAAGCTTTCTTT.